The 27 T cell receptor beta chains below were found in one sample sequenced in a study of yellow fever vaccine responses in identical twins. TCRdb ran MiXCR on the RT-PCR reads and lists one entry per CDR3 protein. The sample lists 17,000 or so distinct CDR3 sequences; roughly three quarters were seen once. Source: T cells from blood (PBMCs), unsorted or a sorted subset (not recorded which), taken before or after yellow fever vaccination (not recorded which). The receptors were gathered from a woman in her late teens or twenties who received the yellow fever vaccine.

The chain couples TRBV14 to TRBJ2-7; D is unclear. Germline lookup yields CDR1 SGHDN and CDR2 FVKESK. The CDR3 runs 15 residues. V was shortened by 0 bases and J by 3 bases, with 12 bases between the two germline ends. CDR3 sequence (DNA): TGTGCCAGCAGCCAAGACATAGGGCTTGTCTACGAGCAGTACTTC. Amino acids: CASSQDIGLVYEQYF.

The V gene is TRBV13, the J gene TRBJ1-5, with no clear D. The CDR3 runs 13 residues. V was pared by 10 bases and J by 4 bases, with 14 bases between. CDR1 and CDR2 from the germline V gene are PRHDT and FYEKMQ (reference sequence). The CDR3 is CATGRAPNQPQHF. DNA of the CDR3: TGTGCCACTGGAAGGGCTCCTAATCAGCCCCAGCATTTT.

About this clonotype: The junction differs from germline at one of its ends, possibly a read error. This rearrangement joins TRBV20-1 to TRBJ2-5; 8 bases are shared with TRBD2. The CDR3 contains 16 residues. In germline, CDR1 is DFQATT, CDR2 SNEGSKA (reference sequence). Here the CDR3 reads CSAVRLREGSQATQYF. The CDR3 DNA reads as TGCAGTGCCGTGAGACTCCGGGAGGGCAGCCAAGCGACCCAGTACTTC.

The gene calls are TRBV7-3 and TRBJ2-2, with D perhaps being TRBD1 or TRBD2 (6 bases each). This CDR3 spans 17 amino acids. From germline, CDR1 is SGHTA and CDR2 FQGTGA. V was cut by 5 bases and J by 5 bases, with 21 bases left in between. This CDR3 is CASSPSQVGGATGELFF. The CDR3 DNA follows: TGTGCCAGCAGCCCGAGTCAAGTGGGGGGCGCAACCGGGGAGCTGTTTTTT.

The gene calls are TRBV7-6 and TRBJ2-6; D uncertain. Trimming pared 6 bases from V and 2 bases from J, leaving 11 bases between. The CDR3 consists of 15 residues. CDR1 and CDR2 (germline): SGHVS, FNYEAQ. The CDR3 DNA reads TGTGCCAGCAGATCCGATGGGGCTGGGGCCAACGTCCTGACTTTC. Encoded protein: CASRSDGAGANVLTF. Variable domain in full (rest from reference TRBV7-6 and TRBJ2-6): GAGVSQSPRYKVTKRGQDVALRCDPISGHVSLYWYRQALGQGPEFLTYFNYEAQQDKSGLPNDRFSAERPEGSISTLTIQRTEQRDSAMYRCASRSDGAGANVLTFGAGSRLTVL.

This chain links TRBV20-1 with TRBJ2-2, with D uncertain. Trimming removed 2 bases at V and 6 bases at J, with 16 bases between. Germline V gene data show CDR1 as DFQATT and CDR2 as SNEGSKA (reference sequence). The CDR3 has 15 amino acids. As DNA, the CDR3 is TGCAGTGCTAGACCCAACCCTTTAAATTCCGGGGAGCTGTTTTTT. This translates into CSARPNPLNSGELFF.

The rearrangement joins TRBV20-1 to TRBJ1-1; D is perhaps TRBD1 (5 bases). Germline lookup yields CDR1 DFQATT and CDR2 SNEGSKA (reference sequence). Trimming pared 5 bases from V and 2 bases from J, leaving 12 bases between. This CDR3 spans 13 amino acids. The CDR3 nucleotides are TGCAGTGCTCAAGAGACAGACAACACTGAAGCTTTCTTT. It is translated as CSAQETDNTEAFF.

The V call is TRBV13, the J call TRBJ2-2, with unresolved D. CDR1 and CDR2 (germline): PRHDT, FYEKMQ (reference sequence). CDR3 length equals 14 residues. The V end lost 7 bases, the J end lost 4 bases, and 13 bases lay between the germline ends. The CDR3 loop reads CASIGAGVTGELFF. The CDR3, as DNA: TGTGCCAGCATCGGTGCTGGCGTCACCGGGGAGCTGTTTTTT.

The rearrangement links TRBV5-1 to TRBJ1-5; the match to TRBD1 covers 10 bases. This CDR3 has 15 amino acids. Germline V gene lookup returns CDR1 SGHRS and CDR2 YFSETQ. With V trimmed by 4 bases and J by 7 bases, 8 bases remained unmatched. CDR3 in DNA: TGCGCCAGCAGCCTGACAGGGGGCGCCGGGCAGCCCCAGCATTTT. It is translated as CASSLTGGAGQPQHF.

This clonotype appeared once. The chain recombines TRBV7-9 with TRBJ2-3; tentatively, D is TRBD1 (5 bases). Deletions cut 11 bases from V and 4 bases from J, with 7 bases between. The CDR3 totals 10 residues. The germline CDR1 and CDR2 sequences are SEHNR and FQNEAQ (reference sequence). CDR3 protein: CAPQADTQYF. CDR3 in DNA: TGTGCCCCACAGGCAGATACGCAGTATTTT.

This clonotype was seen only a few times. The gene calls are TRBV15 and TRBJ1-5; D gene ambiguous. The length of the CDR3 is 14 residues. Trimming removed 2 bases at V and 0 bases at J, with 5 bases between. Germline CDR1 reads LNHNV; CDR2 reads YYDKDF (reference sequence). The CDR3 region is CATSRLLSNQPQHF. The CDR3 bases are TGTGCCACCAGCAGATTACTTAGCAATCAGCCCCAGCATTTT.

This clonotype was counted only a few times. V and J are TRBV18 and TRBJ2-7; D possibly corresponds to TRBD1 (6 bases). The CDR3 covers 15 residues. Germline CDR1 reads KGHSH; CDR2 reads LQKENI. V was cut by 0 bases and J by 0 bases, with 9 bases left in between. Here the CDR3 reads CASSPPGRGSYEQYF. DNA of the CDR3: TGTGCCAGCTCACCACCTGGCAGGGGCTCCTACGAGCAGTACTTC. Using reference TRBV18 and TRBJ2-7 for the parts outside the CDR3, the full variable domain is NAGVMQNPRHLVRRRGQEARLRCSPMKGHSHVYWYRQLPEEGLKFMVYLQKENIIDESGMPKERFSAEFPKEGPSILRIQQVVRGDSAAYFCASSPPGRGSYEQYFGPGTRLTVT.

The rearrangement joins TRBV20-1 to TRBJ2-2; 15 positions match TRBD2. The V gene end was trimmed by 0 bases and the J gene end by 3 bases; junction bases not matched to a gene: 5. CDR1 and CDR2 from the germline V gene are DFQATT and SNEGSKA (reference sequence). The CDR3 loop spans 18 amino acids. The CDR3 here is CSARDGTSGGFDTGELFF. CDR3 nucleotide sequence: TGCAGTGCTAGAGATGGGACTAGCGGGGGGTTTGACACCGGGGAGCTGTTTTTT.

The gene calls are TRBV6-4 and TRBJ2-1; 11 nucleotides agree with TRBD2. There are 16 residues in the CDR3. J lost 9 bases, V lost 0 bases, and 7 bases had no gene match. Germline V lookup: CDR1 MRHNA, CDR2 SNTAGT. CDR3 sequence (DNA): TGTGCCAGCAGTGACTCGGGTAGCGGGGGGGCATCTGAGCAGTTCTTC. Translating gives CASSDSGSGGASEQFF.

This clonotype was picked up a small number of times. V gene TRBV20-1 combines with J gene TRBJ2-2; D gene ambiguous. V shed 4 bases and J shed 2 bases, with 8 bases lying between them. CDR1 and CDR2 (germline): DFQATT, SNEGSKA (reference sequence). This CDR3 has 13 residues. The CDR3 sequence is CSAKSPNTGELFF. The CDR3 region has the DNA TGCAGTGCTAAATCCCCTAACACCGGGGAGCTGTTTTTT.

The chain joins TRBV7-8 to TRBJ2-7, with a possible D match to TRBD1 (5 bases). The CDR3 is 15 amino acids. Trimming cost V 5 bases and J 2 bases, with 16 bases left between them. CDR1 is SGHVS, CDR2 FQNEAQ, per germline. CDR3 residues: CASSQGAGEAYEQYF. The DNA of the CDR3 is TGTGCCAGCAGCCAAGGGGCAGGCGAGGCCTACGAGCAGTACTTC.

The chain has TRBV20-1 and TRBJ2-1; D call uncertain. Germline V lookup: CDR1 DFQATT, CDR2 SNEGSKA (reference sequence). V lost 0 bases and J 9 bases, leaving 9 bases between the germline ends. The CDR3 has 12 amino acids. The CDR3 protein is CSARETPVEQFF. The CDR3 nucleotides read TGCAGTGCTAGAGAAACGCCAGTTGAGCAGTTCTTC.

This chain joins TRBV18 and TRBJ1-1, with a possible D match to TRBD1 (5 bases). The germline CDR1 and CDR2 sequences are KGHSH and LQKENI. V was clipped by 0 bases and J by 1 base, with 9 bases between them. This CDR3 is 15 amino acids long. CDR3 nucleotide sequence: TGTGCCAGCTCACCACCGCCGGGGGGGAACACTGAAGCTTTCTTT. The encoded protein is CASSPPPGGNTEAFF.

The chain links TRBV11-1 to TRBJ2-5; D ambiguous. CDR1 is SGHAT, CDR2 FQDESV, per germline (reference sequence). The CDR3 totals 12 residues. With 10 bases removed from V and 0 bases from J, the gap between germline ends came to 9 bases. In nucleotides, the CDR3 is TGTGCCACAACAATGTACCAAGAGACCCAGTACTTC. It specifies CATTMYQETQYF.

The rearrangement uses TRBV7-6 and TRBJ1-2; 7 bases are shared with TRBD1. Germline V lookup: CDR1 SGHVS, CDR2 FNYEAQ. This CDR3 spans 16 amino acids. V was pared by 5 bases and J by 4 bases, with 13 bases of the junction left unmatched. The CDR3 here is CASSAEDRPGGYGYTF. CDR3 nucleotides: TGTGCCAGCAGCGCCGAGGACAGGCCCGGTGGCTATGGCTACACCTTC.

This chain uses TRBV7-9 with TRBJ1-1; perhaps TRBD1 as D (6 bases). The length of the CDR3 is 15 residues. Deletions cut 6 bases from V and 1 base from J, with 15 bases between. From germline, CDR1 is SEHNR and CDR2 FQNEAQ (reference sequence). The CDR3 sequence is CASRPTDRWNTEAFF. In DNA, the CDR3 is TGTGCCAGCAGACCTACTGACAGGTGGAACACTGAAGCTTTCTTT.

CDR3 loop: CSAAPSPGGNQPQHF. The CDR3 region has the DNA TGCAGTGCTGCCCCCTCCCCCGGGGGCAATCAGCCCCAGCATTTT. This chain connects TRBV20-1 to TRBJ1-5, with D hard to call. The CDR3 has 15 amino acids. Trimming left V 5 bases short and J 2 bases short, with 16 bases between. Germline V gene lookup returns CDR1 DFQATT and CDR2 SNEGSKA (reference sequence).

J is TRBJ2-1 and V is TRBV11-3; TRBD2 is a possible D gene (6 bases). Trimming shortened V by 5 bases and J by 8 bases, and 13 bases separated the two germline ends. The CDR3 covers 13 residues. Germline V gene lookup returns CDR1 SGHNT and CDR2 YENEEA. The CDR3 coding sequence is TGTGCCAGCAGCCGTGGGGGGTTCGATGAGCAGTTCTTC. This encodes CASSRGGFDEQFF.

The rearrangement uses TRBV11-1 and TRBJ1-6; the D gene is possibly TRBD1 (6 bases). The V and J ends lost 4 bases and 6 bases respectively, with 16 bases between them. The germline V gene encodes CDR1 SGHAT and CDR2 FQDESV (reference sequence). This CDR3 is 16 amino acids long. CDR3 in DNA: TGTGCCAGCAGCTCAAGAGGGGGGGTCCTTAATTCACCCCTCCACTTT. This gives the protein CASSSRGGVLNSPLHF.

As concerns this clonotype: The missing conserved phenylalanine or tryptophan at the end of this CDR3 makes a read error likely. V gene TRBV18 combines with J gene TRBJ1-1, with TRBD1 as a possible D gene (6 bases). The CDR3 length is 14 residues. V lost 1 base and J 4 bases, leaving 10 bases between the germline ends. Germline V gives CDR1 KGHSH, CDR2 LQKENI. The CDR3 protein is CASSPQGEGTEAFL. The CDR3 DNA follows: TGTGCCAGCTCACCACAGGGGGAAGGCACTGAAGCTTTCTTA.

CDR3 loop: CASSLAAISAQSYEQYF. The CDR3 nucleotides read TGCGCCAGCAGCTTGGCCGCTATTTCCGCCCAATCCTACGAGCAGTACTTC. The rearrangement joins TRBV5-1 to TRBJ2-7; D not resolved. Germline V lookup: CDR1 SGHRS, CDR2 YFSETQ. V lost 0 bases to trimming and J lost 1 base, with 17 bases between them. The CDR3 has 17 amino acids.

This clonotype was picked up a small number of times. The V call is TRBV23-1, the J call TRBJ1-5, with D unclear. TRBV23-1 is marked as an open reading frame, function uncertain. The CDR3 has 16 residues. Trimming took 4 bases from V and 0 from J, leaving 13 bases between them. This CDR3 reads CASSLEADYSNQPQHF. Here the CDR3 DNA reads TGCGCCAGCAGTCTTGAGGCCGATTATAGCAATCAGCCCCAGCATTTT.